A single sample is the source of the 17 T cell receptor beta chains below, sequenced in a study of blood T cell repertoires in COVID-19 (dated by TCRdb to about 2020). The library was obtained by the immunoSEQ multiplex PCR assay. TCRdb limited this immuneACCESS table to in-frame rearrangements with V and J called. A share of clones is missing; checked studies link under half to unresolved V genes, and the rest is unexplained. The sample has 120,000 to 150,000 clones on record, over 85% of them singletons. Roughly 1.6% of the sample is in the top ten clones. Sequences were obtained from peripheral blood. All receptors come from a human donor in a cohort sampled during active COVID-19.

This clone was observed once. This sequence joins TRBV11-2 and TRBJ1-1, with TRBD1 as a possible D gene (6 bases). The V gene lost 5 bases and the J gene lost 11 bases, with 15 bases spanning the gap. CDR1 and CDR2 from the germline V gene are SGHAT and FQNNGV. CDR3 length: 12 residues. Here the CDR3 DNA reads TGTGCCAGCAGCCAACAGGGAATTGGGGCTTTCTTT. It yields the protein CASSQQGIGAFF.

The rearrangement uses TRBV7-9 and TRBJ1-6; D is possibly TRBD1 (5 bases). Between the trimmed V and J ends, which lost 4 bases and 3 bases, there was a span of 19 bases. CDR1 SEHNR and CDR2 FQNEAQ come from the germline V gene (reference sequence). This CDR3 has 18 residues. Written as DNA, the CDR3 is TGTGCCAGCAGCTCCGAGGGAGGGGACCTGGACTATAATTCACCCCTCCACTTT. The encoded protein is CASSSEGGDLDYNSPLHF. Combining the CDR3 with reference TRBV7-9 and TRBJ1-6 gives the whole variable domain DTGVSQNPRHKITKRGQNVTFRCDPISEHNRLYWYRQTLGQGPEFLTYFQNEAQLEKSRLLSDRFSAERPKGSFSTLEIQRTEQGDSAMYLCASSSEGGDLDYNSPLHFGNGTRLTVT.

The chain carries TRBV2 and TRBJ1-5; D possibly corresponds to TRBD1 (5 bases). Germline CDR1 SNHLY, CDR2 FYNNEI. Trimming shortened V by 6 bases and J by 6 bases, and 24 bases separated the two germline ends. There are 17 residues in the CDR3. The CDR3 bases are TGTGCCAGCAGGGGGACCTGGGGCGGCGGGGTATCTCAGCCCCAGCATTTT. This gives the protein CASRGTWGGGVSQPQHF.

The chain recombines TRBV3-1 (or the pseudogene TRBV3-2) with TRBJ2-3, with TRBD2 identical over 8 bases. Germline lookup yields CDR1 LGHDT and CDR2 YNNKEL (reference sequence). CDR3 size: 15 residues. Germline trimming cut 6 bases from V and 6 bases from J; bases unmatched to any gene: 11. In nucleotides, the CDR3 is TGTGCCAGCAGTTATAGCGGGGCCCGAGCGGATACGCAGTATTTT. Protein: CASSYSGARADTQYF.

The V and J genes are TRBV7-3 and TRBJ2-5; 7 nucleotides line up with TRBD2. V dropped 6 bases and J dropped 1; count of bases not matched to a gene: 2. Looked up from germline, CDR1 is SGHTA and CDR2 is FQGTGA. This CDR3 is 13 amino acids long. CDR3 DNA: TGTGCCAGCAGTCGACTAGCCCAAGAGACCCAGTACTTC. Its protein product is CASSRLAQETQYF.

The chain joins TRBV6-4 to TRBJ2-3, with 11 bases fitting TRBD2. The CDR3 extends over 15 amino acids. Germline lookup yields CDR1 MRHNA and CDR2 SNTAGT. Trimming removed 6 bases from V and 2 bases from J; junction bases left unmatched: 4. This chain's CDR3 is CASSRSGGATDTQYF. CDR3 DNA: TGTGCCAGCAGCCGTAGCGGGGGGGCCACAGATACGCAGTATTTT.

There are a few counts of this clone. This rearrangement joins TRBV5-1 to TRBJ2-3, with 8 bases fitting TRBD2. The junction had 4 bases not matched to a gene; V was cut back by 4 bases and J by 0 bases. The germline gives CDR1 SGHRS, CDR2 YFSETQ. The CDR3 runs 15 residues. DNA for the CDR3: TGCGCCAGCAGCACAGCGGGGGTGAGCACAGATACGCAGTATTTT. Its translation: CASSTAGVSTDTQYF.

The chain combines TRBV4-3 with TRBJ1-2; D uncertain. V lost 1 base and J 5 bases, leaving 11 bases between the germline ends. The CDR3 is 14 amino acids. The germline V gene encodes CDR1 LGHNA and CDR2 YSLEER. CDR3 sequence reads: CASSQVLQLYGYTF. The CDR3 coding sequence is TGCGCCAGCAGCCAAGTTCTACAGCTGTATGGCTACACCTTC.

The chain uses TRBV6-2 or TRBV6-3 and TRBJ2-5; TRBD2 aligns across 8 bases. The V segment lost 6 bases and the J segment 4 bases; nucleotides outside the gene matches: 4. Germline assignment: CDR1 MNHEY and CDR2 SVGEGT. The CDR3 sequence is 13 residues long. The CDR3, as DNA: TGTGCCAGCAGCCGCCTAGCGGGAGAGACCCAGTACTTC. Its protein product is CASSRLAGETQYF.

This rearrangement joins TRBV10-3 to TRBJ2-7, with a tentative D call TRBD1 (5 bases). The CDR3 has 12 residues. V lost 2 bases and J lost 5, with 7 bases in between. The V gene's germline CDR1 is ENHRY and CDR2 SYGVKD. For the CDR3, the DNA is TGTGCCATCAGTGAGGTAGGGGACGAGCAGTACTTC. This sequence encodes CAISEVGDEQYF.

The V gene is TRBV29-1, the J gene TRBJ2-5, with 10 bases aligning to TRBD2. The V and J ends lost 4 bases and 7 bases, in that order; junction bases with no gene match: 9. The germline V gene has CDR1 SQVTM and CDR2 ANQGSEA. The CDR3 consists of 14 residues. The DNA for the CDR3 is TGCAGCGTTGGTGAAGCGGGGGGGCCAGTGACCCAGTACTTC. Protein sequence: CSVGEAGGPVTQYF.

CDR3 DNA: TGTGCCAGCAGCGAGCAAGGGGCGCAGGAAAAACTGTTTTTT. This codes for CASSEQGAQEKLFF. The V gene is TRBV2, the J gene TRBJ1-4; the D gene is possibly TRBD1 (5 bases). CDR1 is SNHLY, CDR2 FYNNEI, per germline. The length of the CDR3 is 14 residues. The V gene lost 6 bases and the J gene lost 8 bases, with 16 bases spanning the gap.

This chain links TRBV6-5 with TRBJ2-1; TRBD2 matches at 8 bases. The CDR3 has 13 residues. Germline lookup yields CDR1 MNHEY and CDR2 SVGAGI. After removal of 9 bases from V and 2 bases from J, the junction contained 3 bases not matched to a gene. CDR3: CASTGGPYNEQFF. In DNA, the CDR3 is TGTGCCAGTACGGGGGGGCCCTACAATGAGCAGTTCTTC.

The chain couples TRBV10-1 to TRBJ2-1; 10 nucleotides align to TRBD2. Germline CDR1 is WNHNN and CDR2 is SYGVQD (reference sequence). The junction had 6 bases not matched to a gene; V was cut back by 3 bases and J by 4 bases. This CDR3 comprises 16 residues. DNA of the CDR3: TGCGCCAGCAGTGATCACGGACTAGCGGATTACAATGAGCAGTTCTTC. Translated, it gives CASSDHGLADYNEQFF.

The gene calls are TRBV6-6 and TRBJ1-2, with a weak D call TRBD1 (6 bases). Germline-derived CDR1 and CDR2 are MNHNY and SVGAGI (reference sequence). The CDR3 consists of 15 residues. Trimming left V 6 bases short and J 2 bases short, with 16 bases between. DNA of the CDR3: TGTGCCAGCAGATCGTCACAGGGAGAGAACTATGGCTACACCTTC. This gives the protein CASRSSQGENYGYTF.

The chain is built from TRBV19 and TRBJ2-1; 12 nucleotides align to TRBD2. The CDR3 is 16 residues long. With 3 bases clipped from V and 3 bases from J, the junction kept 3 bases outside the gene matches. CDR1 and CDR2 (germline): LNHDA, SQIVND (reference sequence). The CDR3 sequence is CASSIRTSGVYNEQFF. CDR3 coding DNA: TGTGCCAGTAGTATTCGGACTAGCGGGGTCTACAATGAGCAGTTCTTC.

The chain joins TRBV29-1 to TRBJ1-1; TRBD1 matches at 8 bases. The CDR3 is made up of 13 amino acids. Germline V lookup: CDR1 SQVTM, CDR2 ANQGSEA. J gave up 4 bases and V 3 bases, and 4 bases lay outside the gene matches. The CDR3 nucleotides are TGCAGCGTTGAGGCAGGGGGCGTCACTGAAGCTTTCTTT. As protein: CSVEAGGVTEAFF.